The 17 T cell receptor beta chains in this list originate from one sample, sequenced in a study of CD8 T cells in ankylosing spondylitis (dated by TCRdb to 2016 to 2017). Library creation used 5' RACE. Reads for this sample came from an Illumina HiSeq 2500. The raw public reads went through TCRdb reprocessing: fastp at Q25, MiXCR clone calling, in-frame beta chains kept. For every CDR3 protein sequence, its rows merge into one entry that carries the most common genes and DNA. The table for this sample lists approximately 100,000 distinct CDR3 sequences; under 30% of them were counted only once. 9% to 15% of the sample goes to the ten largest clones. Sequenced: synovial fluid, either unsorted or a sorted T cell fraction (not recorded which). The receptors were gathered from a male donor with ankylosing spondylitis.

This clonotype was observed a few times. The chain couples TRBV11-2 to TRBJ1-6; D gene unclear. The V gene lost 3 bases and the J gene lost 7 bases, with 7 bases spanning the gap. CDR3 length: 13 residues. CDR1 and CDR2 from the germline V gene are SGHAT and FQNNGV. CDR3 nucleotides: TGTGCCAGCAGCTTCAACGGGAATTCACCCCTCCACTTT. The encoded protein is CASSFNGNSPLHF. The full variable domain, its missing parts supplied by reference TRBV11-2 and TRBJ1-6, is EAGVAQSPRYKIIEKRQSVAFWCNPISGHATLYWYQQILGQGPKLLIQFQNNGVVDDSQLPKDRFSAERLKGVDSTLKIQPAKLEDSAVYLCASSFNGNSPLHFGNGTRLTVT.

The chain recombines TRBV6-4 with TRBJ1-2; D uncertain. The germline gives CDR1 MRHNA, CDR2 SNTAGT. The CDR3 covers 11 residues. Trimming cost V 0 bases and J 10 bases, with 6 bases left between them. Here the CDR3 DNA reads TGTGCCAGCAGTGACTCGGGAGACTACACCTTC. This translates into CASSDSGDYTF.

The chain is built from TRBV9 and TRBJ2-5; the D gene is possibly TRBD1 (5 bases). The CDR3 runs to 12 residues. Germline values: CDR1 SGDLS, CDR2 YYNGEE. Trimming left V 5 bases short and J 5 bases short, with 10 bases between. This CDR3 reads CASRGPGETQYF. DNA of the CDR3: TGTGCCAGCAGGGGGCCCGGTGAGACCCAGTACTTC.

A few counts support this clonotype. V is TRBV20-1 and J is TRBJ2-5; tentatively, D is TRBD1 (5 bases). The V gene lost 2 bases and the J gene lost 0 bases, with 7 bases spanning the gap. CDR1 is DFQATT and CDR2 is SNEGSKA in the germline V gene (reference sequence). The CDR3 consists of 13 residues. CDR3 in amino acids: CSARPGYQETQYF. DNA for the CDR3: TGCAGTGCTAGACCAGGGTACCAAGAGACCCAGTACTTC.

This clonotype appeared a few times. The chain combines TRBV12-3 or TRBV12-4 with TRBJ2-5; D not certain. CDR3 length equals 13 residues. Trimming took off 1 base at V and 5 bases at J, with 8 bases between the two ends. The CDR3 loop is CASSLGGYETQYF. Written as DNA, the CDR3 is TGTGCCAGCAGTTTAGGTGGTTACGAGACCCAGTACTTC.

The V and J genes are TRBV6-1 and TRBJ2-7; the match to TRBD2 covers 11 bases. J gave up 5 bases and V 1 base, and 4 bases lay outside the gene matches. The CDR3 contains 15 residues. Germline CDR1 and CDR2: MNHNS and SASEGT. CDR3 protein: CASSEELAGGHEQYF. For the CDR3, the DNA is TGTGCCAGCAGTGAAGAATTAGCGGGAGGGCACGAGCAGTACTTC.

V is TRBV20-1 and J is TRBJ1-1, with 9 positions matching TRBD1. The CDR3 runs 15 residues. The V gene end was trimmed by 0 bases and the J gene end by 3 bases; junction bases not matched to a gene: 5. Germline lookup yields CDR1 DFQATT and CDR2 SNEGSKA (reference sequence). The CDR3 bases are TGCAGTGCTAGAGAGATGGACAGGGGAGACACTGAAGCTTTCTTT. Translating it yields CSAREMDRGDTEAFF.

This clonotype was counted ten times or more. Written as DNA, the CDR3 is TGTGCCATCAGTTCACCGGGACTAGCGGGATACAATGAGCAGTTCTTC. Protein sequence: CAISSPGLAGYNEQFF. This chain connects TRBV10-3 to TRBJ2-1; 13 positions agree with TRBD2. The CDR3 is made up of 16 amino acids. The trim removed 5 bases at V and 4 bases at J, leaving 5 bases unmatched. Germline CDR1 ENHRY, CDR2 SYGVKD.

CDR3: CAWSVRGRGADQPQHF. The CDR3 DNA follows: TGTGCCTGGAGTGTACGGGGGCGGGGGGCAGATCAGCCCCAGCATTTT. The chain couples TRBV30 to TRBJ1-5; possible D gene TRBD1, 6 bases. The germline V and J ends were trimmed by 0 bases and 5 bases, with 17 bases remaining between them. This CDR3 has 16 amino acids. Germline lookup yields CDR1 GTSNPN and CDR2 SVGIG (reference sequence).

J is TRBJ1-5 and V is TRBV6-2 or TRBV6-3; 7 positions match TRBD1. The CDR3 has 13 amino acids. The J segment lost 7 bases and the V segment lost 11 bases, leaving 11 bases of the junction unmatched. Per germline, CDR1 MNHEY and CDR2 SVGEGT. The CDR3 DNA sequence: TGTGCCTCCAGGGGGACCGCGGGGCAGCCCCAGCATTTT. It yields the protein CASRGTAGQPQHF.

This chain joins TRBV20-1 and TRBJ2-1; 7 bases map to TRBD2. The CDR3 is 16 residues long. J lost 0 bases, V lost 5 bases, and 10 bases had no gene match. In germline, CDR1 is DFQATT, CDR2 SNEGSKA (reference sequence). The chain's CDR3 is CSASPYGGGSYNEQFF. CDR3 bases: TGCAGTGCTTCCCCCTATGGGGGGGGCTCCTACAATGAGCAGTTCTTC.

In its sample, this clonotype was seen many times. The genes are TRBV10-2 and TRBJ2-7; unclear D gene. Deletions cut 2 bases from V and 4 bases from J, with 9 bases between. This CDR3 contains 13 residues. The V gene's germline CDR1 is WSHSY and CDR2 SAAADI. The chain's CDR3 is CASSELPRYEQYF. The CDR3 coding sequence is TGCGCCAGCAGTGAGCTTCCGCGGTACGAGCAGTACTTC.

This clonotype was seen more than once but under ten times. The gene calls are TRBV12-3 or TRBV12-4 and TRBJ2-3; D is unresolved. This CDR3 is built from 14 residues. V was shortened by 5 bases and J by 3 bases, with 12 bases between the two germline ends. The CDR3 here is CASSVSFMTDTQYF. CDR3 nucleotide sequence: TGTGCCAGCAGTGTTAGCTTTATGACAGATACGCAGTATTTT.

V is TRBV6-1 and J is TRBJ2-7; possibly TRBD1 for D (5 bases). The CDR3 consists of 15 residues. CDR1 MNHNS and CDR2 SASEGT come from the germline V gene. V lost 7 bases, J lost 3 bases, and 19 bases lay in between. The chain's CDR3 is CASKKLPSDIYEQYV. The DNA of the CDR3 is TGTGCCAGCAAAAAATTACCTTCGGACATCTACGAGCAGTACGTC.

J is TRBJ1-5 and V is TRBV12-3 or TRBV12-4, with no clear D. CDR3 size: 17 residues. The V end lost 3 bases, the J end lost 1 base, and 16 bases lay between the germline ends. The CDR3 DNA follows: TGTGCCAGCAGTTTTTCCGATGGAGGAGGGAGCAATCAGCCCCAGCATTTT. Amino acids: CASSFSDGGGSNQPQHF.

The CDR3 region has the DNA TGTGCCAGCTCCAAAACTAGGGGGATTTCCTACGAGCAGTACTTC. Translation: CASSKTRGISYEQYF. The chain carries TRBV11-2 and TRBJ2-7, with a weak D call TRBD1 (6 bases). The CDR3 spans 15 residues. Germline V gene lookup returns CDR1 SGHAT and CDR2 FQNNGV. V was cut by 8 bases and J by 1 base, with 18 bases left in between. Variable domain in full (rest from reference TRBV11-2 and TRBJ2-7): EAGVAQSPRYKIIEKRQSVAFWCNPISGHATLYWYQQILGQGPKLLIQFQNNGVVDDSQLPKDRFSAERLKGVDSTLKIQPAKLEDSAVYLCASSKTRGISYEQYFGPGTRLTVT.

This chain links TRBV5-1 with TRBJ1-4; TRBD1 matches 9 bases. Germline loops: CDR1 SGHRS, CDR2 YFSETQ. V gave up 0 bases and J gave up 0 bases; unmatched junction bases: 9. The CDR3 is made up of 19 amino acids. CDR3 nucleotide sequence: TGCGCCAGCAGCTTGGCCGGGACAGGGTGGGGAACAACTAATGAAAAACTGTTTTTT. Translation: CASSLAGTGWGTTNEKLFF. Looking up the rest from reference TRBV5-1 and TRBJ1-4 gives the full variable domain: KAGVTQTPRYLIKTRGQQVTLSCSPISGHRSVSWYQQTPGQGLQFLFEYFSETQRNKGNFPGRFSGRQFSNSRSEMNVSTLELGDSALYLCASSLAGTGWGTTNEKLFFGSGTQLSVL.